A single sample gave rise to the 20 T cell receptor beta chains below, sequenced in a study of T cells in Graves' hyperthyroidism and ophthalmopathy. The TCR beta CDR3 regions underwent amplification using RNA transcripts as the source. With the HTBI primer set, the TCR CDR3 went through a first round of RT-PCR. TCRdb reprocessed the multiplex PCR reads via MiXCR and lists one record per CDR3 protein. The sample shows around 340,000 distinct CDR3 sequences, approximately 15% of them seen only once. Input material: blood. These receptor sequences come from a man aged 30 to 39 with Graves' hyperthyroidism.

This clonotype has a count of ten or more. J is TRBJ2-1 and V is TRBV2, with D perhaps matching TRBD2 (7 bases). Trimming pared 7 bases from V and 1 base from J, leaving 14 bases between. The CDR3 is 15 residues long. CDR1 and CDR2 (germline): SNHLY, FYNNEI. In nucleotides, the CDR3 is TGTGCCAGCACCCCTGAGGGGGGGTCCTACAATGAGCAGTTCTTC. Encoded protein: CASTPEGGSYNEQFF.

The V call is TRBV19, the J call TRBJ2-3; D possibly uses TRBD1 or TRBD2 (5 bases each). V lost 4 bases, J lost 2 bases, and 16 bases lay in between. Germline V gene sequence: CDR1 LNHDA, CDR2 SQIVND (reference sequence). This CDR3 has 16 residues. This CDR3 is CASSRGDVLDTDTQYF. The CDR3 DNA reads TGTGCCAGTAGTAGAGGGGACGTCCTCGACACAGATACGCAGTATTTT.

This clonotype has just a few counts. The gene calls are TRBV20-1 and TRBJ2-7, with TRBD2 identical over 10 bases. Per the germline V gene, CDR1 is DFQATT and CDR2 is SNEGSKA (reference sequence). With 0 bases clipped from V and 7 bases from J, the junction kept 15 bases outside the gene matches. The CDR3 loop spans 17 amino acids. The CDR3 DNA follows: TGCAGTGCTAGAGACGCTAGTAGCGGGAGGACCGGGTTGGAGCAGTACTTC. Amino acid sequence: CSARDASSGRTGLEQYF.

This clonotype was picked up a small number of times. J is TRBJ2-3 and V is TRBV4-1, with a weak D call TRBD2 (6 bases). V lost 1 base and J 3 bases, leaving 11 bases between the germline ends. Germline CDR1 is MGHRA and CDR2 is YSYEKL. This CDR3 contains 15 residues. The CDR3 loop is CASSQAGRGTDTQYF. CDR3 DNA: TGCGCCAGCAGCCAAGCCGGGAGAGGGACAGATACGCAGTATTTT.

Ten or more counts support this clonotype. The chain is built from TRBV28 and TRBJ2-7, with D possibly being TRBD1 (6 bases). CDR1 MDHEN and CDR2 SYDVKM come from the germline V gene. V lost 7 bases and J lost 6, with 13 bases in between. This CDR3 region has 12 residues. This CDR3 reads CASNRGISEQYF. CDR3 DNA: TGTGCCAGCAATAGGGGGATAAGCGAGCAGTACTTC.

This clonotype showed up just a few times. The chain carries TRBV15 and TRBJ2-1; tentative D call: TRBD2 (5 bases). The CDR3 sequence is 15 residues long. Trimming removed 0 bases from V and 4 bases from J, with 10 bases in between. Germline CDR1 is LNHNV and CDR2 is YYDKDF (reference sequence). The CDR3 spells CATSREPGSYNEQFF. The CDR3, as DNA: TGTGCCACCAGCAGAGAACCGGGAAGTTACAATGAGCAGTTCTTC.

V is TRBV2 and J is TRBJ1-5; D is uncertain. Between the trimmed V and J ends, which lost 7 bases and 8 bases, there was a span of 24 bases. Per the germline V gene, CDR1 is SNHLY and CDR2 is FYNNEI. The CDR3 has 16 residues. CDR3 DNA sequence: TGTGCCAGCACCCCAGGCAGCCACGTATCCCTGAAGCCCCAGCATTTT. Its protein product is CASTPGSHVSLKPQHF.

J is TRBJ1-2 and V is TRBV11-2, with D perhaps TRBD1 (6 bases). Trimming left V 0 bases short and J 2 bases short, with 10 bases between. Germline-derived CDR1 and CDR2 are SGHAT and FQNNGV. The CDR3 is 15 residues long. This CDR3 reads CASSLEAGANYGYTF. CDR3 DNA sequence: TGTGCCAGCAGCTTAGAGGCAGGGGCCAACTATGGCTACACCTTC. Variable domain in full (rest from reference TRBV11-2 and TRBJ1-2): EAGVAQSPRYKIIEKRQSVAFWCNPISGHATLYWYQQILGQGPKLLIQFQNNGVVDDSQLPKDRFSAERLKGVDSTLKIQPAKLEDSAVYLCASSLEAGANYGYTFGSGTRLTVV.

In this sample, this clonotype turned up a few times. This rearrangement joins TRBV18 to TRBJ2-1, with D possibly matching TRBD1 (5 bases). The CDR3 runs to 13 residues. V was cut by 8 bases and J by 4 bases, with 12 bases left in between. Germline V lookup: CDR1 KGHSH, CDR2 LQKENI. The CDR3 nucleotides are TGTGCCAGCGAACGTACAGGTTACAATGAGCAGTTCTTC. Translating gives CASERTGYNEQFF.

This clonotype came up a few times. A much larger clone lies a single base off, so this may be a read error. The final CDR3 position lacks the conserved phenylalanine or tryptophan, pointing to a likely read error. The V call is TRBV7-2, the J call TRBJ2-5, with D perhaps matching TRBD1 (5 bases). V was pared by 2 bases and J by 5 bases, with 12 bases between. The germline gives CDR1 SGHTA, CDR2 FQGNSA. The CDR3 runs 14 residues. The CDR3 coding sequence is TGTGCCAGCAGCTTAAGAAGGGGCGAGGAGACCCAGTACCTC. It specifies CASSLRRGEETQYL.

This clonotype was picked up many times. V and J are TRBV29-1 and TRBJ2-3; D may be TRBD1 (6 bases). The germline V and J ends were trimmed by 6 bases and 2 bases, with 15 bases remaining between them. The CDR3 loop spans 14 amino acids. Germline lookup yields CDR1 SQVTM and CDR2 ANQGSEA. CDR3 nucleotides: TGCAGCGTCCGAAAGGGGGACGACACAGATACGCAGTATTTT. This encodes CSVRKGDDTDTQYF.

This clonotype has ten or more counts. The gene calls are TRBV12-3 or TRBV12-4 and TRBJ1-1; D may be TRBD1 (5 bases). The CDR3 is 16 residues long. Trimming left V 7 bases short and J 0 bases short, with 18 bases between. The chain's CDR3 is CASMGQLGLMNTEAFF. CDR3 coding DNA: TGTGCCAGCATGGGTCAGTTGGGGCTCATGAACACTGAAGCTTTCTTT.

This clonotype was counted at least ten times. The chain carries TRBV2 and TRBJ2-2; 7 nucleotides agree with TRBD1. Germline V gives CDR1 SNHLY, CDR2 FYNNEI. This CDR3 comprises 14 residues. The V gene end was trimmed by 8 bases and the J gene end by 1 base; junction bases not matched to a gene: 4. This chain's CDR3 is CASVRDRNTGELFF. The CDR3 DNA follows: TGTGCCAGCGTCCGGGACAGGAACACCGGGGAGCTGTTTTTT.

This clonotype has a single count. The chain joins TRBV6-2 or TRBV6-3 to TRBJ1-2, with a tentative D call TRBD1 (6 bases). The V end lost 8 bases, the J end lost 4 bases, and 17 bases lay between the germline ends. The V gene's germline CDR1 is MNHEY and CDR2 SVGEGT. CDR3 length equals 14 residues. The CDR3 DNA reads TGTGCCAGCTCCATAGGGGGTGTTGGCTATGGCTACACCTTC. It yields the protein CASSIGGVGYGYTF.

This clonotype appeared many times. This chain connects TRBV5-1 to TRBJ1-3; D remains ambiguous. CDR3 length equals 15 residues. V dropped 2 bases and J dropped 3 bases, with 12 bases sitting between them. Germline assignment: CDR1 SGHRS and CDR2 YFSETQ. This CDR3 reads CASSFGENLGNTIYF. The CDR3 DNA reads TGCGCCAGCAGCTTCGGGGAAAATCTTGGAAACACCATATATTTT.

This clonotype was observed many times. CDR3 residues: CASSESDRSTTGELFF. The CDR3 DNA is TGTGCCAGCAGTGAATCGGACAGGTCTACCACCGGGGAGCTGTTTTTT. The rearrangement joins TRBV6-1 to TRBJ2-2; TRBD1 aligns across 7 bases. The junction had 7 bases not matched to a gene; V was cut back by 2 bases and J by 4 bases. The CDR3 covers 16 residues. Germline CDR1 reads MNHNS; CDR2 reads SASEGT.

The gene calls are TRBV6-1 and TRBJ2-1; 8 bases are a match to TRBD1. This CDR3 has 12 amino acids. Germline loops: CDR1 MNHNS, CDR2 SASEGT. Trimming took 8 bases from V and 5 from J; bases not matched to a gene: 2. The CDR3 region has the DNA TGTGCCAGCGACAGGGGTGACAATGAGCAGTTCTTC. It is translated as CASDRGDNEQFF.

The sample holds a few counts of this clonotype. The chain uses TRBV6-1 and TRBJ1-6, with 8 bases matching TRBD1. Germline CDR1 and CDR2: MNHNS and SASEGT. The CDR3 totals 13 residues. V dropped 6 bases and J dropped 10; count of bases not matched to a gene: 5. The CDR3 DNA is TGTGCCAGCAGGACAGGGGAATACTCACCCCTCCACTTT. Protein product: CASRTGEYSPLHF.

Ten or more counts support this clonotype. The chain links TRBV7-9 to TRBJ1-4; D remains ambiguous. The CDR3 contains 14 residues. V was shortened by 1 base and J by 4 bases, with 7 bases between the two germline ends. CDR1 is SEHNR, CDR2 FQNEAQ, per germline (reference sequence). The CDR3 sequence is CASSLGSGNEKLFF. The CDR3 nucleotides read TGTGCCAGCAGCTTAGGCAGCGGTAATGAAAAACTGTTTTTT. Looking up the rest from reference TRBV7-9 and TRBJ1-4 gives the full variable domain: DTGVSQNPRHKITKRGQNVTFRCDPISEHNRLYWYRQTLGQGPEFLTYFQNEAQLEKSRLLSDRFSAERPKGSFSTLEIQRTEQGDSAMYLCASSLGSGNEKLFFGSGTQLSVL.

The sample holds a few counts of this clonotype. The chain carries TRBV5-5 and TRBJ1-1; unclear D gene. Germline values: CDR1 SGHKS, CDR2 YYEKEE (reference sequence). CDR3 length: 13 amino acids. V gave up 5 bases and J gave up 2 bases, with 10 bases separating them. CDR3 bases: TGTGCCAGCAGTCACGGACCTAACACTGAAGCTTTCTTT. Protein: CASSHGPNTEAFF.